This TCR beta chain was captured by sequencing in a study of blood T cell repertoires in COVID-19. The overall study: COVID-19 samples collected from the United States, Italy and Spain covered acute and convalescent phases. PBMCs, B-cell-depleted T cells, or T cells provided the cDNA or gDNA that made up the material.

Per the authors' pipeline: How many nucleated cells were present was estimated from reference gene primer amplification. Measured with immunoSEQ multiplex PCR; TCRdb has only the in-frame clones, and not every one. That table supplies the V and J calls and clone size; D and trimming were determined from the DNA. The table lists over 150,000 clones, 70% to 90% of them singletons. Germline V gives CDR1 SGHRS, CDR2 YFSETQ. The CDR3 loop spans 18 amino acids. The germline V and J ends were trimmed by 0 bases and 0 bases, with 18 bases remaining between them. This TCR came from a man aged 50-60 years with active or convalescent COVID-19. This chain joins TRBV5-1 and TRBJ1-1; D is undetermined. The sample taken for sequencing was peripheral blood. CDR3 protein: CASSLARDTIAVNTEAFF. In DNA, the CDR3 is TGCGCCAGCAGCTTGGCGAGGGATACTATAGCAGTGAACACTGAAGCTTTCTTT.